One T cell receptor (beta chain) is described in this entry. From germline, CDR1 is MRHNA and CDR2 SNTAGT. The CDR3 has 15 residues. Germline trimming cut 0 bases from V and 3 bases from J; bases unmatched to any gene: 1. The record originates from a study of blood T cell repertoires in COVID-19. Study as a whole: Both acute and convalescent COVID-19 samples were obtained from the United States, Italy and Spain. The cDNA or gDNA used as material had been derived from T cells, B-cell-depleted T cells, or PBMCs.

Per the original methods: Amplified reference gene primers provided the basis for estimating nucleated cell counts. Here immunoSEQ multiplex PCR was the method, and the copy in TCRdb shows in-frame clones only, minus some. V, J and clone size are taken as reported in that table, and D and trimming were inferred from the DNA itself. The sample holds around 250,000 clones, roughly 88% seen once. Material: peripheral blood. The receptor was isolated from a man in his thirties or forties who had recovered from COVID-19. V is TRBV6-4 and J is TRBJ1-4, with 7 nucleotides matching TRBD1. The chain's CDR3 is CASSDSTGPNEKLFF. For the CDR3, the DNA is TGTGCCAGCAGTGACTCGACAGGGCCTAATGAAAAACTGTTTTTT.